The present T cell receptor beta chain was sequenced within a study of blood T cell repertoires in COVID-19. Across the study: The samples span acute and convalescent COVID-19 from the United States, Italy and Spain. The cDNA or gDNA used as material had been derived from T cells, B-cell-depleted T cells, or PBMCs.

Authors' data handling: Quantification of nucleated cells was approximated via reference gene primer amplification. The protocol was immunoSEQ multiplex PCR, while the TCRdb copy is restricted to in-frame clones and leaves out a portion. That table is the source of V, J and clone size, and D and trimming were worked out from the DNA. The sample has 250,000 to 350,000 clones; around 89% are singletons. CDR1 SGHTA and CDR2 FQGNSA come from the germline V gene. The CDR3 sequence is 14 residues long. V was pared by 5 bases and J by 8 bases, with 18 bases between. The receptor was derived from a woman aged 45-59 years with active or convalescent COVID-19. This chain uses TRBV7-2 with TRBJ1-1; D is unresolved. Specimen: peripheral blood. The CDR3 DNA follows: TGTGCCAGCAGCGCCGTTTACAAGGGAGGGGAAGCTTTCTTT. This codes for CASSAVYKGGEAFF.